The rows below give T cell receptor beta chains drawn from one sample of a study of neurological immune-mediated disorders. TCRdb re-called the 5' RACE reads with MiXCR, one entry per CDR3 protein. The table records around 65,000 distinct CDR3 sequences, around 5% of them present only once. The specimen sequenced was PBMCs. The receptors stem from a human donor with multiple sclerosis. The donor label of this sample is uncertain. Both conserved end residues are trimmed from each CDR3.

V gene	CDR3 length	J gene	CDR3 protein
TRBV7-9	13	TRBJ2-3	ASSSTSSPPDTQY
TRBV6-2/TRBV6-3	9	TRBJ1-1	ASSYSHGAF
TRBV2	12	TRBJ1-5	ASSGGQGNQPQH
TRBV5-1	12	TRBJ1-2	ASSPTGGLYGYT
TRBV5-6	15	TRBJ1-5	ASSLWTPARLDQPQH
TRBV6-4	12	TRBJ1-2	ASSPSETGSGYT
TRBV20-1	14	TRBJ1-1	SARDRGADRDTEAF
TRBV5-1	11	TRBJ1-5	ASSPEGGQPQH
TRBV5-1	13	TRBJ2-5	ASSISGTTLETQY
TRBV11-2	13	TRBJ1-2	ASSLEQGAIYGYT
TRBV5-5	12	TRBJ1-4	ASSLGGQGLKLF
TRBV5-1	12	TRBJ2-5	ASSLGQGQETQY
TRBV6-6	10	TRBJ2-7	ASSYRLAEQY
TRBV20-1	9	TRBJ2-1	SAAVGERQF
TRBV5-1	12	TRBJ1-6	ASSPDPSNSPLH
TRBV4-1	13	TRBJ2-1	ASSQGVRAGDEQF
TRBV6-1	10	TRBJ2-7	ASSLDYYEQY
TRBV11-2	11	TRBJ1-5	ASSPDRVQPQH
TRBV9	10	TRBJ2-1	ASSVGYNEQF
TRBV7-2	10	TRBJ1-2	ASSFGRYGYT
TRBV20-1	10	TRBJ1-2	SARRTVYGYT
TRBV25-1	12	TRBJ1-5	ASSDPGLDQPQH
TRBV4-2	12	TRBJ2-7	ASSPDRGGYEQY
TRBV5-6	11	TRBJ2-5	ASSAGQGRPQY
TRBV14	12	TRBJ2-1	ASAQGPLYNEQF
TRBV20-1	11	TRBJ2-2	SALIPLTGELF
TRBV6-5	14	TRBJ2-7	ASSYVGSFLPYEQY
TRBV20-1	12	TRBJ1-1	SARIMDGNTEAF
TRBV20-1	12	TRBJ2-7	SAIPIGSSYEQY
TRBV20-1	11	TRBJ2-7	SATRRATYEQY
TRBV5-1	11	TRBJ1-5	ASSLFQNQPQH
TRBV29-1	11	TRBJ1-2	SVGQGNIDGYT
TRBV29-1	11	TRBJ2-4	SVVQGPKNTQY
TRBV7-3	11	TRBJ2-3	ASSPGGPDTQY
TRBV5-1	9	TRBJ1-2	ASGEVYGYT
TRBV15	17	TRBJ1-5	ATSRGRDRGMNSNQPQH
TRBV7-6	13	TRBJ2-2	ASSPRGTNTGELF
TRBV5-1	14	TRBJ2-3	ASRTSGGFSTDTQY